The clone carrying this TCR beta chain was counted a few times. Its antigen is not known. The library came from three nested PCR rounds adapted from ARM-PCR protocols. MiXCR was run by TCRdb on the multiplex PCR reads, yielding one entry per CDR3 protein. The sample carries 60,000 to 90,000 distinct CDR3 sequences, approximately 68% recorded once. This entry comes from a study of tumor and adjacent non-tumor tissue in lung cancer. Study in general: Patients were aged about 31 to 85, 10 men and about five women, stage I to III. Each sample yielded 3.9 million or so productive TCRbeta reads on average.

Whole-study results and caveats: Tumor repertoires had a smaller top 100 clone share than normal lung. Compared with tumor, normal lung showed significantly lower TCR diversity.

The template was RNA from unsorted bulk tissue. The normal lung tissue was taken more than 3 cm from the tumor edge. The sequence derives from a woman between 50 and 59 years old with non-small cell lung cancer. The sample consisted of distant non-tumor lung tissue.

CDR3 sequence reads: CASSQDGGGYTDTQYF. The CDR3 DNA is TGCGCCAGCAGCCAAGATGGCGGGGGATACACAGATACGCAGTATTTT. The V and J genes are TRBV4-1 and TRBJ2-3, with 7 positions matching TRBD2. This CDR3 comprises 16 residues. V lost 0 bases, J lost 2 bases, and 5 bases stayed unmatched. Germline CDR1 reads MGHRA; CDR2 reads YSYEKL.